Described below is a single T cell receptor (beta chain) sequence and its context. Method: immunoSEQ multiplex PCR; TCRdb's copy keeps in-frame clones and lacks some. The table lists about 45,000 clones, 70% to 90% of them singletons. This CDR3 comprises 15 residues. Germline CDR1 and CDR2: SGHVS and FNYEAQ. V lost 1 base and J lost 9, with 16 bases in between. This record comes from a study of T cell changes during pregnancy in multiple sclerosis. V and J are TRBV7-6 and TRBJ2-1, with a weak D call TRBD1 (7 bases). Material: peripheral blood, obtained in the first trimester of pregnancy. The source of this sequence is a female donor with multiple sclerosis, enrolled in a pregnancy study. The DNA of the CDR3 is TGTGCCAGCAGCTTAGGACAGGGAGGTTACGGTGAGCAGTTCTTC. Its protein is CASSLGQGGYGEQFF.